This TCR beta chain was observed in a study of blood T cell repertoires in COVID-19. Study summary: Sample material is recorded as cDNA or gDNA derived from T cells, B-cell-depleted T cells, or PBMCs.

Some clones are missing from TCRdb's copy, which holds only in-frame ones; the method was immunoSEQ multiplex PCR. The repertoire holds some 110,000 clones, with around 80% as singletons. The germline gives CDR1 LGHDT, CDR2 YNNKEL (reference sequence). The CDR3 runs to 14 residues. V lost 4 bases and J 5 bases, leaving 14 bases between the germline ends. The specimen sequenced was peripheral blood. The sequence was obtained from an older man with acute or convalescent COVID-19. The chain combines TRBV3-1 (or the pseudogene TRBV3-2) with TRBJ2-5; perhaps TRBD1 as D (5 bases). CDR3 sequence reads: CASSRSGPSETQYF. CDR3 in DNA: TGTGCCAGCAGCCGATCAGGGCCAAGCGAGACCCAGTACTTC.